A single sample gave rise to the 14 T cell receptor beta chains below, sequenced in a study of CD8 T cells in Susac syndrome. RNA, at roughly 0.45 to 1 ug, was reverse transcribed with random hexamers. From the immunoSEQ multiplex PCR reads, TCRdb called clonotypes with MiXCR, one entry per CDR3 protein. The sample consists of about 90,000 distinct CDR3 sequences, approximately 95% of them appearing once. Sequenced sample: CD8+ T cells from PBMCs. All receptors derive from a human donor in good health.

The genes are TRBV10-3 and TRBJ1-2, with unresolved D. Germline lookup yields CDR1 ENHRY and CDR2 SYGVKD. V lost 3 bases and J lost 7, with 6 bases in between. The CDR3 covers 11 residues. CDR3 DNA sequence: TGTGCCATCAGTGAAGGAGGTGGCTACACCTTC. Its protein is CAISEGGGYTF.

About this clonotype itself: One junction end does not reproduce the germline sequence, and a read error may be involved. The V and J genes are TRBV29-1 and TRBJ1-1, with D possibly being TRBD1 (6 bases). The CDR3 spans 15 residues. CDR1 and CDR2 (germline): SQVTM, ANQGSEA. In nucleotides, the CDR3 is TGCAGCGTTTTTTATTCGGGGGGGCGGAACACTGATGCTTTCTTT. It yields the protein CSVFYSGGRNTDAFF.

This chain joins TRBV4-1 and TRBJ2-3; TRBD2 is a possible D gene (6 bases). V lost 4 bases to trimming and J lost 10 bases, with 15 bases between them. CDR3 length equals 13 residues. The germline V gene encodes CDR1 MGHRA and CDR2 YSYEKL. The CDR3 nucleotides read TGCGCCAGCAGCCTTGGTTTTGGGACTCCGCAGTATTTT. Amino acid sequence: CASSLGFGTPQYF.

The V call is TRBV27, the J call TRBJ1-1; no reliable D call. Trimming pared 5 bases from V and 2 bases from J, leaving 12 bases between. Germline values: CDR1 MNHEY, CDR2 SMNVEV (reference sequence). The CDR3 covers 14 residues. Here the CDR3 reads CASSPPGPNTEAFF. The CDR3 nucleotides read TGTGCCAGCAGTCCTCCAGGACCTAACACTGAAGCTTTCTTT.

The gene calls are TRBV27 and TRBJ2-5; D uncertain. The V end lost 5 bases, the J end lost 0 bases, and 10 bases lay between the germline ends. The CDR3 contains 14 residues. The germline V gene encodes CDR1 MNHEY and CDR2 SMNVEV (reference sequence). CDR3 residues: CASSPRLNQETQYF. CDR3 nucleotide sequence: TGTGCCAGCAGTCCGCGCCTAAACCAAGAGACCCAGTACTTC.

The chain uses TRBV4-1 and TRBJ2-7; D is ambiguous. The CDR3 has 16 residues. Trimming shortened V by 3 bases and J by 0 bases, and 15 bases separated the two germline ends. The germline V gene encodes CDR1 MGHRA and CDR2 YSYEKL. The CDR3 nucleotides read TGCGCCAGCAGCCATCGCCCGGGCGCTTACTCCTACGAGCAGTACTTC. Translating gives CASSHRPGAYSYEQYF.

The chain joins TRBV4-1 to TRBJ2-3; 7 bases fit TRBD1. The CDR3 covers 14 residues. Germline V gene data show CDR1 as MGHRA and CDR2 as YSYEKL. V was pared by 4 bases and J by 2 bases, with 3 bases of the junction left unmatched. The CDR3 nucleotides are TGCGCCAGCAGCCCGGACAGGACCACAGATACGCAGTATTTT. Amino acids: CASSPDRTTDTQYF.

The V gene is TRBV11-2, the J gene TRBJ2-7, with 10 bases matching TRBD1. CDR3 length equals 16 residues. Germline CDR1 and CDR2: SGHAT and FQNNGV. The J segment lost 2 bases and the V segment lost 3 bases, leaving 7 bases of the junction unmatched. The CDR3 reads CASSFHSTGGPYEQYF. The DNA for the CDR3 is TGTGCCAGCAGCTTCCACTCGACAGGGGGCCCCTACGAGCAGTACTTC.

The chain joins TRBV20-1 to TRBJ2-1, with D unresolved. Per the germline V gene, CDR1 is DFQATT and CDR2 is SNEGSKA (reference sequence). The CDR3 totals 13 residues. V lost 0 bases and J 7 bases, leaving 10 bases between the germline ends. The CDR3 reads CSARDLGVNEQFF. CDR3 nucleotides: TGCAGTGCTAGAGATCTTGGGGTGAATGAGCAGTTCTTC.

In this sample, this clonotype turned up once. The rearrangement uses TRBV5-1 and TRBJ2-1, with a tentative D call TRBD1 (5 bases). Between the trimmed V and J ends, which lost 4 bases and 6 bases, there was a span of 17 bases. The CDR3 length is 15 residues. Germline V gives CDR1 SGHRS, CDR2 YFSETQ. CDR3 sequence (DNA): TGCGCCAGCAGCCTTACAGGAACCCAAATCAATGAGCAGTTCTTC. Protein sequence: CASSLTGTQINEQFF.

This sequence joins TRBV12-3 or TRBV12-4 and TRBJ1-2, with D uncertain. The ends were cut back, 8 bases at V and 0 bases at J, with 16 bases in the middle. The CDR3 is 15 residues long. CDR3 loop: CASGPGKSPNYGYTF. DNA for the CDR3: TGTGCCAGCGGACCCGGGAAATCCCCTAACTATGGCTACACCTTC.

This rearrangement joins TRBV6-5 to TRBJ2-7; D remains ambiguous. CDR1 and CDR2 from the germline V gene are MNHEY and SVGAGI. V dropped 6 bases and J dropped 4 bases, with 16 bases sitting between them. CDR3 size: 14 residues. For the CDR3, the DNA is TGTGCCAGCAGCTCAGGAGCCCTTACTTACGAGCAGTACTTC. It yields the protein CASSSGALTYEQYF.

The J gene is TRBJ2-7, the V gene TRBV3-1; TRBD1 matches 9 bases. Trimming took 4 bases from V and 0 from J; bases not matched to a gene: 4. Looked up from germline, CDR1 is LGHDT and CDR2 is YNNKEL (reference sequence). The CDR3 is made up of 15 amino acids. The CDR3 DNA is TGTGCCAGCAGCCCGGGACAGGGAAACTCCTACGAGCAGTACTTC. It yields the protein CASSPGQGNSYEQYF.

The CDR3 sequence: CASSPSGPGSYEQYF. The CDR3 DNA reads TGTGCCAGCAGCCCTAGCGGGCCAGGCTCCTACGAGCAGTACTTC. The chain carries TRBV25-1 and TRBJ2-7; 8 nucleotides match TRBD2. The CDR3 is 15 amino acids. V dropped 6 bases and J dropped 0; count of bases not matched to a gene: 7. Germline CDR1 and CDR2: MGHDK and SYGVNS.